The entry below describes one T cell receptor (beta chain). The antigen is undetermined. These data belong to a study of T cell repertoires in cytomegalovirus infection. On the study more broadly: The authors used CMV epitopes that were HLA-C-restricted (recently identified) and HLA-B-restricted (well studied). Public signatures in TCR beta pointed to CMV infection and matching HLA type.

Whole-study results and caveats: The ex vivo response was dominated by HLA-C-restricted CMV-specific TCR beta clonotypes. Summed frequency of public TCR beta families distinguished CMV carriers with the relevant HLA.

The V gene's germline CDR1 is KGHSH and CDR2 LQKENI. Trimming removed 3 bases from V and 0 bases from J; junction bases left unmatched: 6. This CDR3 has 17 amino acids. TCRdb passed the reads through MiXCR, listing each CDR3 protein once. The sample contains approximately 390,000 distinct CDR3 sequences, just under 35% of which appear only once. Sequencing used cultured PBMCs, obtained from culture after CMV antigen stimulation. This clonotype originated in a human donor in good health (CMV status not recorded). Some clones in this sample may be carry-over from other donors' samples. The gene calls are TRBV18 and TRBJ2-2; TRBD2 matches at 8 bases. The CDR3 DNA is TGTGCCAGCTCACCCCAGGTAGCGGGATCGAACACCGGGGAGCTGTTTTTT. This translates into CASSPQVAGSNTGELFF.